A single sample gave rise to the 19 T cell receptor beta chains below, sequenced in a study of blood T cell repertoires in COVID-19. TCRdb keeps only in-frame clones here, not all; method: immunoSEQ multiplex PCR. The table records approximately 100,000 clones, roughly 85% of them present only once. The sequencing sample was made of PBMCs or T cells enriched from blood (not recorded which). Receptors originate from a woman aged 45-65 years who had recovered from COVID-19.

The chain joins TRBV2 to TRBJ2-2, with 7 nucleotides matching TRBD2. The germline CDR1 and CDR2 sequences are SNHLY and FYNNEI. V lost 6 bases, J lost 4 bases, and 8 bases stayed unmatched. There are 15 residues in the CDR3. CDR3 protein: CASSPGGGSTGELFF. Written as DNA, the CDR3 is TGTGCCAGCAGCCCCGGGGGAGGGAGCACCGGGGAGCTGTTTTTT.

J is TRBJ1-2 and V is TRBV9; the D is unclear. Germline CDR1 reads SGDLS; CDR2 reads YYNGEE. The CDR3 length is 13 residues. V lost 1 base to trimming and J lost 4 bases, with 8 bases between them. The CDR3: CASSVLSGYGYTF. The DNA for the CDR3 is TGTGCCAGCAGCGTATTATCGGGCTATGGCTACACCTTC.

The chain joins TRBV3-1 (or the pseudogene TRBV3-2) to TRBJ2-1; TRBD1 matches 8 bases. The length of the CDR3 is 16 residues. The germline CDR1 and CDR2 sequences are LGHDT and YNNKEL (reference sequence). Trimming cost V 5 bases and J 0 bases; bases outside gene matches: 6. The CDR3 DNA sequence: TGTGCCAGCAGCGGACAGGGTTTGGTCTCCTACAATGAGCAGTTCTTC. It specifies CASSGQGLVSYNEQFF.

This clone showed up just once. The sample holds other DNA sequences that translate to the same CDR3. The chain employs TRBV12-3 or TRBV12-4 and TRBJ1-5; TRBD1 might be the D (5 bases). The V end lost 4 bases, the J end lost 4 bases, and 5 bases lay between the germline ends. The CDR3 runs 12 residues. CDR3 residues: CASSSGNQPQHF. The CDR3 DNA reads as TGTGCCAGCAGTTCAGGGAATCAGCCCCAGCATTTT.

The rearrangement joins TRBV19 to TRBJ2-5, with TRBD1 identical over 10 bases. CDR1 and CDR2 from the germline V gene are LNHDA and SQIVND (reference sequence). The V gene end was trimmed by 6 bases and the J gene end by 4 bases; junction bases not matched to a gene: 2. The CDR3 is 13 residues long. DNA for the CDR3: TGTGCCAGTAGCAGGACAGGGGGAGAGACCCAGTACTTC. Amino acids: CASSRTGGETQYF.

This clone was seen a few times. The chain is built from TRBV30 and TRBJ2-1; 12 bases fit TRBD2. Per germline, CDR1 GTSNPN and CDR2 SVGIG (reference sequence). This CDR3 is 15 amino acids long. V shed 2 bases, J shed 8 bases, and the junction held 7 bases outside the gene matches. CDR3 bases: TGTGCCTGGAGTCCCCTAGCGGGGGGGCCCCATGAGCAGTTCTTC. Translating gives CAWSPLAGGPHEQFF.

This chain joins TRBV28 and TRBJ1-2; 9 nucleotides agree with TRBD1. The CDR3 sequence is 13 residues long. After removal of 10 bases from V and 2 bases from J, the junction contained 5 bases not matched to a gene. Germline-derived CDR1 and CDR2 are MDHEN and SYDVKM. CDR3 amino acids: CATPGQGNYGYTF. CDR3 in DNA: TGTGCCACCCCGGGACAGGGAAACTATGGCTACACCTTC.

This sequence joins TRBV7-3 and TRBJ2-1; maybe TRBD2 (6 bases). Trimming shortened V by 1 base and J by 9 bases, and 10 bases separated the two germline ends. The germline CDR1 and CDR2 sequences are SGHTA and FQGTGA. The CDR3 has 13 residues. DNA for the CDR3: TGTGCCAGCAGCTTAATAGTCGGGGGTGAGCAGTTCTTC. This translates into CASSLIVGGEQFF.

This clone has a handful of counts. The chain carries TRBV18 and TRBJ2-5; 7 positions match TRBD2. CDR3 size: 15 residues. Germline CDR1 is KGHSH and CDR2 is LQKENI. V trimming: 0 bases; J trimming: 5 bases; junction bases outside the gene matches: 6. The chain's CDR3 is CASSPPLTSRETQYF. CDR3 sequence (DNA): TGTGCCAGCTCACCACCCTTGACTAGCCGGGAGACCCAGTACTTC.

This chain links TRBV7-2 with TRBJ1-2; TRBD1 matches 7 bases. Trimming took 5 bases from V and 6 from J; bases not matched to a gene: 12. Per germline, CDR1 SGHTA and CDR2 FQGNSA. The CDR3 runs to 15 residues. CDR3 amino acids: CASSPETGLSHGYTF. CDR3 nucleotide sequence: TGTGCCAGCAGCCCCGAGACAGGGCTTTCTCATGGCTACACCTTC.

The rearrangement joins TRBV7-9 to TRBJ2-6; 8 bases align to TRBD1. Trimming cost V 5 bases and J 2 bases; bases outside gene matches: 2. CDR3 length equals 15 residues. The germline CDR1 and CDR2 sequences are SEHNR and FQNEAQ (reference sequence). CDR3 sequence: CASSKDRAGANVLTF. CDR3 DNA: TGTGCCAGCAGCAAGGACAGGGCTGGGGCCAACGTCCTGACTTTC.

This chain's CDR3 is CASRSGTSPNTGELFF. Written as DNA, the CDR3 is TGTGCCAGCCGATCAGGGACTAGCCCAAACACCGGGGAGCTGTTTTTT. The chain uses TRBV25-1 and TRBJ2-2; 9 bases are a match to TRBD2. CDR1 and CDR2 from the germline V gene are MGHDK and SYGVNS. The V segment lost 8 bases and the J segment 2 bases; nucleotides outside the gene matches: 9. CDR3 size: 16 residues.

This clone appeared a few times. The chain's CDR3 is CASTPRQGTNTGELFF. The CDR3 DNA reads as TGTGCCAGCACCCCCAGACAGGGGACGAACACCGGGGAGCTGTTTTTT. The chain combines TRBV3-1 (or the pseudogene TRBV3-2) with TRBJ2-2; TRBD1 matches 8 bases. The CDR3 contains 16 residues. With V trimmed by 7 bases and J by 0 bases, 7 bases remained unmatched. Germline V gives CDR1 LGHDT, CDR2 YNNKEL (reference sequence).

The chain has TRBV30 and TRBJ1-1, with 8 bases lining up with TRBD1. Trimming cost V 2 bases and J 3 bases; bases outside gene matches: 5. Per germline, CDR1 GTSNPN and CDR2 SVGIG (reference sequence). This CDR3 contains 14 residues. CDR3 region: CAWSFSGGYTEAFF. In nucleotides, the CDR3 is TGTGCCTGGAGTTTTTCAGGGGGCTACACTGAAGCTTTCTTT. The full variable domain, with the rest looked up from reference TRBV30 and TRBJ1-1, is SQTIHQWPATLVQPVGSPLSLECTVEGTSNPNLYWYRQAAGRGLQLLFYSVGIGQISSEVPQNLSASRPQDRQFILSSKKLLLSDSGFYLCAWSFSGGYTEAFFGQGTRLTVV.

CDR3 region: CASTLTGYNSPLHF. The CDR3 DNA follows: TGTGCCAGCACCTTGACGGGGTATAATTCACCCCTCCACTTT. This sequence joins TRBV3-1 (or the pseudogene TRBV3-2) and TRBJ1-6; no firm D call. The germline CDR1 and CDR2 sequences are LGHDT and YNNKEL (reference sequence). V lost 7 bases to trimming and J lost 4 bases, with 11 bases between them. The CDR3 loop spans 14 amino acids.

This chain connects TRBV4-1 to TRBJ2-3; D possibly corresponds to TRBD1 (6 bases). This CDR3 comprises 16 residues. Germline V gene data show CDR1 as MGHRA and CDR2 as YSYEKL. The V end lost 3 bases, the J end lost 6 bases, and 19 bases lay between the germline ends. The CDR3 nucleotides read TGCGCCAGCAGCCATGGGGACACGTCTCCACGGGATACGCAGTATTTT. The encoded protein is CASSHGDTSPRDTQYF.

This chain connects TRBV11-2 to TRBJ1-1; a possible D gene is TRBD1 (5 bases). Trimming stripped 5 bases from V and 6 bases from J, with 7 bases between. The germline CDR1 and CDR2 sequences are SGHAT and FQNNGV. This CDR3 comprises 11 residues. This CDR3 reads CASSRQSEAFF. In nucleotides, the CDR3 is TGTGCCAGCAGCAGACAGTCTGAAGCTTTCTTT.

With respect to this clone: At the DNA level, this CDR3 is encoded by other sequences in the same sample as well. The genes are TRBV27 and TRBJ1-1, with D possibly matching TRBD1 (5 bases). The germline V gene has CDR1 MNHEY and CDR2 SMNVEV (reference sequence). V was trimmed by 0 bases and J by 0 bases, leaving 8 bases between them. The CDR3 length is 15 residues. The CDR3 loop is CASSLSAGLNTEAFF. CDR3 nucleotide sequence: TGTGCCAGCAGTTTATCGGCAGGGTTGAACACTGAAGCTTTCTTT.

V is TRBV11-2 and J is TRBJ1-4; weak D call: TRBD1 (6 bases). V lost 5 bases and J 12 bases, leaving 19 bases between the germline ends. The CDR3 runs 14 residues. Per the germline V gene, CDR1 is SGHAT and CDR2 is FQNNGV. CDR3 residues: CASSPGQGRVELFF. The CDR3 DNA reads as TGTGCCAGCAGCCCGGGACAAGGGAGGGTCGAACTGTTTTTT.